Below are 3 T cell receptor beta chains sequenced from a single sample in a study of cytomegalovirus exposure and HLA in healthy donors. Researchers ran the PCR with 60 Vbeta and 13 Jbeta primers. TCRdb's table, derived via immunoSEQ multiplex PCR, lists solely in-frame clones and lacks some. The sample has fewer than 140,000 clones, roughly 82% seen once. Sequences were obtained from PBMCs. These receptors came from a middle-aged man in good health and CMV-seronegative.

In this sample, this clone turned up once. The rearrangement joins TRBV18 to TRBJ2-1; 16 bases line up with TRBD2. This CDR3 spans 18 amino acids. Losses at the gene ends were 3 bases for V and 3 bases for J; bases not matched to a gene: 5. From germline, CDR1 is KGHSH and CDR2 LQKENI. The CDR3 region is CASSPLGTSGGDYNEQFF. CDR3 DNA sequence: TGTGCCAGCTCACCGCTCGGGACTAGCGGGGGGGACTACAATGAGCAGTTCTTC.

This chain uses TRBV28 with TRBJ1-2; perhaps TRBD1 as D (6 bases). The CDR3 has 15 amino acids. CDR1 and CDR2 (germline): MDHEN, SYDVKM. With 9 bases removed from V and 4 bases from J, the gap between germline ends came to 21 bases. The CDR3 DNA sequence: TGTGCCAGTCTTTCCCCTGCCCTCAGGGGCTATGGCTACACCTTC. This encodes CASLSPALRGYGYTF.

The chain joins TRBV7-3 to TRBJ2-7; maybe TRBD2 (6 bases). The CDR3 sequence is 12 residues long. CDR1 is SGHTA, CDR2 FQGTGA, per germline. Trimming pared 1 base from V and 6 bases from J, leaving 7 bases between. DNA for the CDR3: TGTGCCAGCAGCTTAAACGGGGGCGAGCAGTACTTC. Protein: CASSLNGGEQYF.